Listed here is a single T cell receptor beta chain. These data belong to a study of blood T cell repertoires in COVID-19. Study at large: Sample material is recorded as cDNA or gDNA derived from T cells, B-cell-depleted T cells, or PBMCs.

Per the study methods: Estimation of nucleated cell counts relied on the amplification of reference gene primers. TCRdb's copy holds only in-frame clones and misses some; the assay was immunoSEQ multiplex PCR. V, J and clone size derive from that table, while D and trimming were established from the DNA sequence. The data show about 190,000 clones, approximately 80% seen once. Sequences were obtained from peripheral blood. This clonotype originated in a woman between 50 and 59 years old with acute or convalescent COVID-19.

CDR3 sequence reads: CASSQDRVQGGLNTEAFF. The CDR3 DNA reads as TGTGCCAGCAGCCAAGATCGCGTACAGGGGGGACTGAACACTGAAGCTTTCTTT. V gene TRBV3-1 (or the pseudogene TRBV3-2) combines with J gene TRBJ1-1; 8 positions match TRBD1. Germline-derived CDR1 and CDR2 are LGHDT and YNNKEL (reference sequence). This CDR3 contains 18 residues. J lost 0 bases, V lost 0 bases, and 9 bases had no gene match.